This TCR beta chain was captured in a study of T cell repertoires in cytomegalovirus infection. TCRdb re-derived calls from the reads in MiXCR, one entry per CDR3 protein. The sample lists roughly 280,000 distinct CDR3 sequences, over 8% occurring once. Germline lookup yields CDR1 SGHAT and CDR2 FQNNGV. V lost 5 bases, J lost 4 bases, and 16 bases stayed unmatched. This CDR3 comprises 18 residues. The sample holds one count of this clonotype. The source is a human donor in good health (CMV status not recorded). Some clones in this sample may be carry-over from other donors' samples. The chain carries TRBV11-2 and TRBJ2-7; TRBD1 matches at 11 bases. The sequencing input was PBMCs. The CDR3, as DNA: TGTGCCAGCAGCCACCGAGGTGGGACAGGGGGGGCGACGTACGAGCAGTACTTC. Translating gives CASSHRGGTGGATYEQYF.